This T cell receptor beta chain is drawn from a study of blood T cell repertoires in COVID-19 (TCRdb year 2020). Concerning the study at large: Samples covering the acute and convalescent phases of COVID-19 were provided by collaborators in the United States, Italy and Spain. Where available, HLA class I and class II types were taken from metadata supplied by the sample provider and were not determined by assay-based typing. Samples came from the ongoing ImmuneRACE study (first 160 participants) plus 1,254 subjects from 6 global collaborators. The prospective study material was composed of cDNA or gDNA derived from T cells, B-cell-depleted T cells, or PBMCs. The repertoires were made available in a free public database intended to serve as a resource for research on the immune response to SARS-CoV-2. Sample metadata almost always included a de-identified subject ID, COVID-19 status, age in years and sex. The dataset comprised deeply sampled blood TCRbeta repertoires from subjects exposed to, actively infected with, or recovered from COVID-19.

The CDR3 starts with the cysteine, ends with the phenylalanine, and has 15 residues. Solely the CDR3 DNA is kept, with 45 bases framed from the first base. From the germline V gene (reference sequence), CDR1 is LNHDA and CDR2 is SQIVND. After removal of 3 bases from V and 0 bases from J, the junction retains 2 bases not matched to a gene. To note about this clone: No antigen is known for it. No base qualities exist here, and no much larger clone lies one base off it.

What the research found in general, with its limitations: How much clinical and demographic metadata was included differed by source and by participant, and the metadata was provided uncurated.

TCRbeta CDR3 regions were amplified from genomic DNA by means of the immunoSEQ Assay, a bias-controlled multiplex PCR. From the authors' description of their analysis: The number of nucleated cells in each sample was estimated by amplification of reference gene primers within the assay. Sequence reads were collapsed and filtered to measure the absolute abundance of every unique TCRbeta CDR3 rearrangement. For each sample, productive Simpson clonality was calculated by taking the square root of Simpson's diversity index across productive rearrangements. TCRdb obtained this table from immuneACCESS and retained in-frame rearrangements with V and J assigned. These tables miss some clones; where compared with another copy, unresolved V genes account for less than half of the shortfall, and the remainder is unexplained. Clonal size and the V and J genes are those of that table, whereas D and trimming came from the DNA. In all, the sample holds about 200,000 clones, and 80% of those were seen once. Of the sample, less than 8% falls within the top ten clones.

Enrolling through a virtual design, the prospective study's participants ranged in age from roughly 18 to 90 years and lived across around 25 United States geographic areas. In the prospective study, cohorts were assigned on the basis of participant-reported clinical history obtained from a screening survey and a study questionnaire. Each participant in the prospective study had whole blood, serum and a nasopharyngeal or oropharyngeal swab collected by mobile phlebotomists. Over an approximately 2-month period, participants in the prospective study had the option of providing additional blood draws and questionnaires. Prospective study blood samples were shipped either frozen or at room temperature before DNA extraction.

The sample comprised PBMCs or T cells enriched from blood (not recorded which). The receptor comes from a woman in her 40s with acute COVID-19. This chain joins TRBV19 to TRBJ1-2; 9 junctional bases match TRBD1. In nucleotides, the sequence is TGTGCCAGTAGTATCCGACAGGGGGCTAACTATGGCTACACCTTC. The resulting protein is CASSIRQGANYGYTF.